This TCR beta chain was observed in a study of blood T cell repertoires in COVID-19. Clones were read by immunoSEQ multiplex PCR, and TCRdb kept only the in-frame ones, dropping some. The sample records 200,000 to 250,000 clones, about 91% being singletons. V dropped 6 bases and J dropped 7 bases, with 16 bases sitting between them. Germline-derived CDR1 and CDR2 are MNHEY and SMNVEV (reference sequence). The CDR3 has 15 amino acids. The chain carries TRBV27 and TRBJ1-6, with D possibly matching TRBD1 (6 bases). The sequence derives from a man between 25 and 39 years old with acute or convalescent COVID-19. Sequenced sample: peripheral blood. CDR3 in amino acids: CASRLKQGPNSPLHF. The CDR3 DNA reads as TGTGCCAGCAGGCTCAAACAGGGTCCCAATTCACCCCTCCACTTT.